A single sample is the source of the 21 T cell receptor beta chains below, sequenced in a study of T cell changes during pregnancy in multiple sclerosis. Using immunoSEQ multiplex PCR, the repertoire was profiled, and TCRdb retains in-frame clones only, with some absent. Of roughly 42,000 clones in the sample, more than 85% are singletons; the top ten hold around 0.5%. This specimen was CD4+ T cells from peripheral blood mononuclear cells, taken in the second trimester of pregnancy. The receptors were sampled from a female donor in good health, enrolled as a control in a pregnancy study.

This chain joins TRBV5-8 and TRBJ2-3; the D gene is possibly TRBD2 (6 bases). The CDR3 consists of 16 residues. In germline, CDR1 is SGHTS, CDR2 YDEGEE. V was cut by 4 bases and J by 7 bases, with 22 bases left in between. The DNA for the CDR3 is TGTGCCAGCAGCCCCAGGGACTGGACATTTCTATATACGCAGTATTTT. Translation: CASSPRDWTFLYTQYF.

This clone came up a few times. The gene calls are TRBV7-6 and TRBJ2-7, with 11 bases that match TRBD2. CDR3 length: 15 amino acids. CDR1 is SGHVS, CDR2 FNYEAQ, per germline. With V trimmed by 2 bases and J by 4 bases, 4 bases remained unmatched. The CDR3 DNA reads TGTGCCAGCAGCTTAACTAGCGGGAGTTTTTACGAGCAGTACTTC. Its translation is CASSLTSGSFYEQYF.

This chain connects TRBV2 to TRBJ1-1; possibly TRBD1 for D (5 bases). Per the germline V gene, CDR1 is SNHLY and CDR2 is FYNNEI. CDR3 size: 14 residues. The V end lost 8 bases, the J end lost 1 base, and 14 bases lay between the germline ends. CDR3 sequence: CASRAGSRNTEAFF. The CDR3, as DNA: TGTGCCAGCCGGGCAGGGTCCAGGAACACTGAAGCTTTCTTT.

This chain uses TRBV29-1 with TRBJ2-5; weak D call: TRBD1 (5 bases). This CDR3 has 13 residues. Trimming removed 5 bases from V and 1 base from J, with 11 bases in between. The germline V gene encodes CDR1 SQVTM and CDR2 ANQGSEA. CDR3 in amino acids: CSVPRQTQETQYF. The CDR3 DNA sequence: TGCAGCGTTCCTCGACAGACCCAAGAGACCCAGTACTTC.

About this clone itself: The identical CDR3 is also encoded by other nucleotide sequences in the sample. The rearrangement uses TRBV6-6 and TRBJ1-4, with TRBD1 identical over 8 bases. V was pared by 6 bases and J by 7 bases, with 13 bases of the junction left unmatched. Germline-derived CDR1 and CDR2 are MNHNY and SVGAGI (reference sequence). CDR3 length: 16 residues. The CDR3 region is CASSLRTGMLGEKLFF. The CDR3 coding sequence is TGTGCCAGCAGCCTACGGACAGGGATGCTTGGTGAAAAACTGTTTTTT.

This chain joins TRBV15 and TRBJ2-1, with 13 positions matching TRBD2. The CDR3 sequence is 18 residues long. Germline V gene lookup returns CDR1 LNHNV and CDR2 YYDKDF (reference sequence). V shed 6 bases, J shed 4 bases, and the junction held 12 bases outside the gene matches. The CDR3 loop is CATRRERGTSGKYNEQFF. For the CDR3, the DNA is TGTGCCACCAGACGAGAGCGCGGGACTAGCGGGAAATACAATGAGCAGTTCTTC.

The chain couples TRBV7-6 to TRBJ2-1; 8 positions agree with TRBD2. The germline V gene has CDR1 SGHVS and CDR2 FNYEAQ. The ends lost 5 bases at V and 0 bases at J; junction bases unmatched: 6. The CDR3 sequence is 16 residues long. The CDR3 reads CASSPGGGSSYNEQFF. CDR3 sequence (DNA): TGTGCCAGCAGCCCCGGGGGGGGGAGCTCCTACAATGAGCAGTTCTTC. The full variable domain, in which reference TRBV7-6 and TRBJ2-1 provide the parts outside the CDR3, is GAGVSQSPRYKVTKRGQDVALRCDPISGHVSLYWYRQALGQGPEFLTYFNYEAQQDKSGLPNDRFSAERPEGSISTLTIQRTEQRDSAMYRCASSPGGGSSYNEQFFGPGTRLTVL.

The CDR3 is CASSDTPHRSSGNTIYF. CDR3 coding DNA: TGTGCCAGCAGTGATACTCCACACAGGAGCTCTGGAAACACCATATATTTT. The rearrangement joins TRBV6-1 to TRBJ1-3, with D possibly being TRBD1 (5 bases). CDR1 and CDR2 (germline): MNHNS, SASEGT. V gave up 3 bases and J gave up 0 bases, with 15 bases separating them. This CDR3 is 17 amino acids long.

The V gene is TRBV6-6, the J gene TRBJ1-2; the D is unclear. The CDR3 runs to 12 residues. V lost 4 bases and J lost 8, with 11 bases in between. Germline CDR1 reads MNHNY; CDR2 reads SVGAGI (reference sequence). CDR3 protein: CASSSLARGYTF. The CDR3 coding sequence is TGTGCCAGCAGTTCCCTCGCGCGGGGCTACACCTTC.

J is TRBJ2-5 and V is TRBV30; the D gene is possibly TRBD2 (5 bases). Trimming shortened V by 0 bases and J by 3 bases, and 14 bases separated the two germline ends. CDR3 length equals 15 residues. Per the germline V gene, CDR1 is GTSNPN and CDR2 is SVGIG (reference sequence). CDR3 amino acids: CAWSVLGGREETQYF. CDR3 nucleotide sequence: TGTGCCTGGAGTGTACTTGGAGGACGGGAAGAGACCCAGTACTTC.

The genes are TRBV18 and TRBJ2-1; D might be TRBD2 (6 bases). The germline V and J ends were trimmed by 2 bases and 5 bases, with 13 bases remaining between them. This CDR3 has 15 amino acids. The V gene's germline CDR1 is KGHSH and CDR2 LQKENI. The CDR3: CASSPTRGGDNEQFF. CDR3 bases: TGTGCCAGCTCACCAACCCGGGGCGGGGACAATGAGCAGTTCTTC.

This clone has at least ten counts. The J gene is TRBJ2-7, the V gene TRBV14; D possibly corresponds to TRBD2 (6 bases). Trimming left V 4 bases short and J 3 bases short, with 10 bases between. This CDR3 is 13 amino acids long. Germline V gives CDR1 SGHDN, CDR2 FVKESK. Here the CDR3 DNA reads TGTGCCAGCAGCCCGGGACTGATCTACGAGCAGTACTTC. Encoded protein: CASSPGLIYEQYF. Full variable domain (rest looked up from reference TRBV14 and TRBJ2-7): EAGVTQFPSHSVIEKGQTVTLRCDPISGHDNLYWYRRVMGKEIKFLLHFVKESKQDESGMPNNRFLAERTGGTYSTLKVQPAELEDSGVYFCASSPGLIYEQYFGPGTRLTVT.

V and J are TRBV7-9 and TRBJ2-3, with D possibly matching TRBD2 (5 bases). The V and J ends lost 5 bases and 4 bases respectively, with 16 bases between them. The CDR3 is 15 amino acids. Germline CDR1 is SEHNR and CDR2 is FQNEAQ (reference sequence). CDR3 loop: CASSPKRRESDTQYF. The CDR3 bases are TGTGCCAGCAGCCCGAAGCGGAGAGAGTCAGATACGCAGTATTTT.

The rearrangement links TRBV9 to TRBJ2-5, with 11 positions matching TRBD2. Germline trimming cut 5 bases from V and 4 bases from J; bases unmatched to any gene: 4. CDR3 size: 14 residues. The germline gives CDR1 SGDLS, CDR2 YYNGEE. CDR3 coding DNA: TGTGCCAGCAGTTTTACTAGCGGGGGAGAGACCCAGTACTTC. It yields the protein CASSFTSGGETQYF. Using reference TRBV9 and TRBJ2-5 for the parts outside the CDR3, the full variable domain is DSGVTQTPKHLITATGQRVTLRCSPRSGDLSVYWYQQSLDQGLQFLIQYYNGEERAKGNILERFSAQQFPDLHSELNLSSLELGDSALYFCASSFTSGGETQYFGPGTRLLVL.

V and J are TRBV7-9 and TRBJ1-4; D uncertain. The germline CDR1 and CDR2 sequences are SEHNR and FQNEAQ (reference sequence). The CDR3 contains 15 residues. Trimming cost V 0 bases and J 5 bases, with 10 bases left between them. The CDR3 DNA sequence: TGTGCCAGCAGCTTAGCGCGTCCCTCGAATGAAAAACTGTTTTTT. It is translated as CASSLARPSNEKLFF. Combining the CDR3 with reference TRBV7-9 and TRBJ1-4 gives the whole variable domain DTGVSQNPRHKITKRGQNVTFRCDPISEHNRLYWYRQTLGQGPEFLTYFQNEAQLEKSRLLSDRFSAERPKGSFSTLEIQRTEQGDSAMYLCASSLARPSNEKLFFGSGTQLSVL.

The CDR3 reads CSVATGGGSNTGELFF. As DNA, the CDR3 is TGCAGCGTGGCTACAGGGGGTGGTTCGAACACCGGGGAGCTGTTTTTT. The chain carries TRBV29-1 and TRBJ2-2; 8 bases agree with TRBD1. CDR3 size: 16 residues. The germline CDR1 and CDR2 sequences are SQVTM and ANQGSEA. V trimming: 6 bases; J trimming: 0 bases; junction bases outside the gene matches: 9.

V gene TRBV19 combines with J gene TRBJ1-2, with TRBD1 as a possible D gene (5 bases). The CDR3 loop spans 13 amino acids. Trimming removed 3 bases at V and 5 bases at J, with 10 bases between. CDR1 and CDR2 (germline): LNHDA, SQIVND (reference sequence). The CDR3 loop is CASSIRKGYGYTF. The CDR3 DNA sequence: TGTGCCAGTAGTATTCGAAAGGGGTATGGCTACACCTTC.

The chain has TRBV7-2 and TRBJ2-1; TRBD2 might be the D (5 bases). The V and J ends lost 1 base and 3 bases respectively, with 10 bases between them. The length of the CDR3 is 15 residues. Germline V gene sequence: CDR1 SGHTA, CDR2 FQGNSA. The CDR3, as DNA: TGTGCCAGCAGCTTAGAGTCGAGGGTCTACAATGAGCAGTTCTTC. The encoded protein is CASSLESRVYNEQFF.

This chain joins TRBV30 and TRBJ1-4; a weak D match, TRBD1 (6 bases). The germline V gene encodes CDR1 GTSNPN and CDR2 SVGIG (reference sequence). Trimming stripped 0 bases from V and 7 bases from J, with 18 bases between. The CDR3 sequence is 16 residues long. CDR3 bases: TGTGCCTGGAGTGTACTAGGGGCAGGGGAGGGTGAAAAACTGTTTTTT. It specifies CAWSVLGAGEGEKLFF.

This clone was seen only once. This chain connects TRBV15 to TRBJ2-1; 9 positions agree with TRBD1. The CDR3 is 13 amino acids. Germline CDR1 and CDR2: LNHNV and YYDKDF (reference sequence). The ends lost 9 bases at V and 3 bases at J; junction bases unmatched: 3. The DNA of the CDR3 is TGTGCCACTCGACAGGGGGTCTACAATGAGCAGTTCTTC. It is translated as CATRQGVYNEQFF.

A single count supports this clone. The genes are TRBV28 and TRBJ1-1; D may be TRBD1 (6 bases). The CDR3 is made up of 15 amino acids. Trimming removed 7 bases at V and 4 bases at J, with 19 bases between. Per the germline V gene, CDR1 is MDHEN and CDR2 is SYDVKM. The CDR3 DNA follows: TGTGCCAGCACTCCTAGCCGAAGGGGGTTCACTGAAGCTTTCTTT. It translates to CASTPSRRGFTEAFF.